The text below deals with one T cell receptor beta chain. PBMCs numbering at least 6 million were isolated per sample. The sample originates from a study of blood T cells in healthy people across ages. With V trimmed by 3 bases and J by 7 bases, 5 bases remained unmatched. Germline CDR1 and CDR2: MDHEN and SYDVKM. CDR3 size: 14 residues. Next came a second PCR, run for 7 to 11 cycles, which used a sample-barcoded 5' primer along with a J-beta primer mix. Each sample provided no less than 2.5 million CDR3-containing paired-end reads. TCRdb analysed the 5' RACE reads with MiXCR anew, one entry per CDR3 protein. Of about 1.8 million distinct CDR3 sequences listed, just under 50% are singletons.

The receptor comes from a woman between 40 and 55 years old in good health. V is TRBV28 and J is TRBJ2-1, with TRBD2 identical over 8 bases. The sequencing input was blood. The CDR3 sequence is CASSFGGALNEQFF. DNA for the CDR3: TGTGCCAGCAGTTTCGGGGGGGCCTTGAATGAGCAGTTCTTC.